This T cell receptor (beta chain) is drawn from a study of T cells in women clearing cervical HPV infection. This table comes from immunoSEQ multiplex PCR, and its TCRdb copy is limited to in-frame clones, with some not included. This repertoire includes about 22,000 clones. As concerns this clone: The read ends 3 residues early relative to the CDR3; the germline J gene fills the gap.

Trimming cost V 3 bases and J 3 bases, with 13 bases left between them. Looked up from germline, CDR1 is SGHRS and CDR2 is YFSETQ. This CDR3 is built from 15 residues. The TCR comes from a woman between 18 and 70 years old with a cervical HPV16 infection that either progressed to CIN3+ or cleared (not recorded which). This chain connects TRBV5-1 to TRBJ1-5; D is perhaps TRBD1 (6 bases). The sequenced material came from blood buffy coat. This CDR3 is CASSWGGADNQPQHF. The covered CDR3 bases are TGCGCCAGCAGCTGGGGGGGGGCGGACAATCAGCCC.